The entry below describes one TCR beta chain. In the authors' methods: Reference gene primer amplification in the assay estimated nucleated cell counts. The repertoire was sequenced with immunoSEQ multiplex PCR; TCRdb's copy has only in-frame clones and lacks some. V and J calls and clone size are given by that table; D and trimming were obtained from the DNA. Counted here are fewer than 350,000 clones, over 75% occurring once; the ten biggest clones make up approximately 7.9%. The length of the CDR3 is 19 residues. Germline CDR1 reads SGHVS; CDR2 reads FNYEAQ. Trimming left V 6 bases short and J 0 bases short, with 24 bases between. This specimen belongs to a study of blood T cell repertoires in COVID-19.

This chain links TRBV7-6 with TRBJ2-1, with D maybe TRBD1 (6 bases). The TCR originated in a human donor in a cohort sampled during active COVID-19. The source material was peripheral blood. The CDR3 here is CASSYSGVQTSSSYNEQFF. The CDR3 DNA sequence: TGTGCCAGCAGTTATTCAGGGGTTCAAACGTCTAGCTCCTACAATGAGCAGTTCTTC.